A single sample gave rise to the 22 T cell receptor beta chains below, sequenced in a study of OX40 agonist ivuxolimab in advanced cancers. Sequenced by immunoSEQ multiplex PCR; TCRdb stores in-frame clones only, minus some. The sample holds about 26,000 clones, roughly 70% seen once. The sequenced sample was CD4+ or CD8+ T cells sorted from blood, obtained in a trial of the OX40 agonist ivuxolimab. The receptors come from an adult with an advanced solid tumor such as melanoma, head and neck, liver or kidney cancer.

For the CDR3, the DNA is TGCAGCGTACAGGGTCTCACTAATGAAAAACTGTTTTTT. This translates into CSVQGLTNEKLFF. The chain has TRBV29-1 and TRBJ1-4, with a tentative D call TRBD1 (6 bases). Germline V gene sequence: CDR1 SQVTM, CDR2 ANQGSEA. The V and J ends lost 6 bases and 2 bases respectively, with 10 bases between them. The CDR3 sequence is 13 residues long. Full variable domain (outside the CDR3, taken from reference TRBV29-1 and TRBJ1-4): SAVISQKPSRDICQRGTSLTIQCQVDSQVTMMFWYRQQPGQSLTLIATANQGSEATYESGFVIDKFPISRPNLTFSTLTVSNMSPEDSSIYLCSVQGLTNEKLFFGSGTQLSVL.

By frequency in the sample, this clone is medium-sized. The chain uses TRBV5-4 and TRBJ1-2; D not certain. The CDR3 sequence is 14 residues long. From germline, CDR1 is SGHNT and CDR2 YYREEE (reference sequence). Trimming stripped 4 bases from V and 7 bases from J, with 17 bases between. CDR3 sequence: CASSPYPGSAGYTF. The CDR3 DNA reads TGTGCCAGCAGCCCTTATCCGGGGTCGGCTGGCTACACCTTC. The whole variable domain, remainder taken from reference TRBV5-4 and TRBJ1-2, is ETGVTQSPTHLIKTRGQQVTLRCSSQSGHNTVSWYQQALGQGPQFIFQYYREEENGRGNFPPRFSGLQFPNYSSELNVNALELDDSALYLCASSPYPGSAGYTFGSGTRLTVV.

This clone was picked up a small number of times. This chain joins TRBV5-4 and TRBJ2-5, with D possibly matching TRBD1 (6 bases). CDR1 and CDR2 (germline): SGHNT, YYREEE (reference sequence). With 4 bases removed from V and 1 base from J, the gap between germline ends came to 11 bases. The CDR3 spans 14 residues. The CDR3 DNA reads TGTGCCAGCAGCCTCCGGGACACCCAAGAGACCCAGTACTTC. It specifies CASSLRDTQETQYF.

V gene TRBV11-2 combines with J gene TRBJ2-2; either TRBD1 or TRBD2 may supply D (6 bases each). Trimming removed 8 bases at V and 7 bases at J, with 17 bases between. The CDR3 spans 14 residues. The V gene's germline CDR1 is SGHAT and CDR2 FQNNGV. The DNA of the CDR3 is TGTGCCAGCGGGGGGCCTGTCGTATTCGGGGAGCTGTTTTTT. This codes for CASGGPVVFGELFF.

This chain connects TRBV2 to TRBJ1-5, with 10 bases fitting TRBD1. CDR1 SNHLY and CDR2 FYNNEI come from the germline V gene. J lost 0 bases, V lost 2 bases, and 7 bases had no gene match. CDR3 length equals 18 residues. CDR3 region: CASSERDRGLYSNQPQHF. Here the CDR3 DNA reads TGTGCCAGCAGTGAAAGGGACAGGGGCCTCTATAGCAATCAGCCCCAGCATTTT.

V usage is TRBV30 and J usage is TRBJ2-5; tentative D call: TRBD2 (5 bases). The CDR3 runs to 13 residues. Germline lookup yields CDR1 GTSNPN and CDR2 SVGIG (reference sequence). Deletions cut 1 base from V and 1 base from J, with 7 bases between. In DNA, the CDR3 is TGTGCCTGGAGTGGAGGGATCCAAGAGACCCAGTACTTC. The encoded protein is CAWSGGIQETQYF.

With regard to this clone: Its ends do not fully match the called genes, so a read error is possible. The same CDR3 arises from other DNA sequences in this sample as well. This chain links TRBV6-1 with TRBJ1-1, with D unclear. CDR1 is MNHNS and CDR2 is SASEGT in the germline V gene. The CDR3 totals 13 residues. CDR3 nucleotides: TGCGCCAGCAGCGCCGACACGAACACTGAAGCTTTCTTT. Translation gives CASSADTNTEAFF.

Here the CDR3 reads CASRKGGLAGAGEQYF. The CDR3 DNA follows: TGTGCCAGCAGAAAAGGCGGGCTAGCGGGGGCTGGTGAGCAGTACTTC. The genes are TRBV5-4 and TRBJ2-7; 10 nucleotides match TRBD2. CDR1 is SGHNT, CDR2 YYREEE, per germline (reference sequence). After removal of 5 bases from V and 7 bases from J, the junction contained 15 bases not matched to a gene. The CDR3 totals 16 residues.

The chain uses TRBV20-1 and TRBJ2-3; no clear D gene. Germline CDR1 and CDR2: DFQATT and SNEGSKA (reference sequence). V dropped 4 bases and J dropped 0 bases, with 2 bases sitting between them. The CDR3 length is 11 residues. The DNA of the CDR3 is TGCAGTGCTACCAGCACAGATACGCAGTATTTT. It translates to CSATSTDTQYF.

CDR3 residues: CASSSQGVTHGYTF. The CDR3 bases are TGTGCCAGCAGTTCGCAGGGGGTGACCCATGGCTACACCTTC. The chain joins TRBV6-1 to TRBJ1-2; 7 nucleotides align to TRBD1. CDR3 size: 14 residues. Per germline, CDR1 MNHNS and CDR2 SASEGT. V dropped 5 bases and J dropped 6; count of bases not matched to a gene: 9.

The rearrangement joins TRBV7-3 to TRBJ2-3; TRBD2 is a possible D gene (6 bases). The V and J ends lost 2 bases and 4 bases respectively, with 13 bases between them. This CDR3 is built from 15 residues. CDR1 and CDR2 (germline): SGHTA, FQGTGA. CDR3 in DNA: TGTGCCAGCAGCTTACAGCCGGGGGACCCAGATACGCAGTATTTT. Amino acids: CASSLQPGDPDTQYF.

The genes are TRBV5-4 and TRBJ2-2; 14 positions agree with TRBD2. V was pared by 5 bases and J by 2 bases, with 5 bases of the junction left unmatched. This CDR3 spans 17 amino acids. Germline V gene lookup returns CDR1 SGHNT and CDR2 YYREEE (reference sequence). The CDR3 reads CASRPGLAGGNTGELFF. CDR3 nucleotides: TGTGCCAGCAGACCAGGACTAGCGGGGGGCAACACCGGGGAGCTGTTTTTT.

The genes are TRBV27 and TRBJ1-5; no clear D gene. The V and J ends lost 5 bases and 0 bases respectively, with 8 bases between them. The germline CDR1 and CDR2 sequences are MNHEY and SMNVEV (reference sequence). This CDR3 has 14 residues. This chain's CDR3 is CASSPQNSNQPQHF. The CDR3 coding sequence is TGTGCCAGCAGTCCCCAGAATAGCAATCAGCCCCAGCATTTT.

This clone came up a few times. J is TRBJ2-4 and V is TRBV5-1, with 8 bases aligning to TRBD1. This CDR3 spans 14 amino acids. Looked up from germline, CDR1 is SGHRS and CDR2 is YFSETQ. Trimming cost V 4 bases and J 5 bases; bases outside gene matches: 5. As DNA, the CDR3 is TGCGCCAGCAGCCTGGGACAGGAGCAAAACATTCAGTACTTC. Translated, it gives CASSLGQEQNIQYF.

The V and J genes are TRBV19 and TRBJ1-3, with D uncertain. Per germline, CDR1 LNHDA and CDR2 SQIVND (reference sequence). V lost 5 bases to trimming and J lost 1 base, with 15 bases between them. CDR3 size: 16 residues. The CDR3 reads CASSSSRAGSGNTIYF. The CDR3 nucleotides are TGTGCCAGTAGTTCTAGTCGAGCTGGGTCTGGAAACACCATATATTTT.

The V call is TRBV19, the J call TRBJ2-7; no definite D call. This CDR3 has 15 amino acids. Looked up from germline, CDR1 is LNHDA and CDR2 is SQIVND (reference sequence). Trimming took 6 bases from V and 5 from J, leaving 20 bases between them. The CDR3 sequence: CASRISRAASNEQYF. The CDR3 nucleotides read TGTGCCAGTAGAATATCAAGGGCCGCGTCTAACGAGCAGTACTTC.

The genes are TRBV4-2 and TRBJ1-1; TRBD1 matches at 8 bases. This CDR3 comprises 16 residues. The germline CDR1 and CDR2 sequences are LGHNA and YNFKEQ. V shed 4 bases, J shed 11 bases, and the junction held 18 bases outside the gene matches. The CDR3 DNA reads TGTGCCAGCAGCCCGACGACGACAGGGGAAGGGTCTCGGGCTTTCTTT. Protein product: CASSPTTTGEGSRAFF.

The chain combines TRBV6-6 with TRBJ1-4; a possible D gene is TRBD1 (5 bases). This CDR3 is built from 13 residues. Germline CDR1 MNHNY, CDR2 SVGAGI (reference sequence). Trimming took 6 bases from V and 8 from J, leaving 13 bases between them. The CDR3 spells CASSRELNEKLFF. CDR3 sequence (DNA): TGTGCCAGCAGCAGGGAGTTAAACGAAAAACTGTTTTTT.

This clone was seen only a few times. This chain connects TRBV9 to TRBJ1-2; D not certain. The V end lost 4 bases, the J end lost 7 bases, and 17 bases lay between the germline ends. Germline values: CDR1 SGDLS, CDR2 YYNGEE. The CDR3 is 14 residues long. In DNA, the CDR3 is TGTGCCAGCAGCCCCTACCGGGAGGGAGCTGGCTACACCTTC. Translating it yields CASSPYREGAGYTF.

CDR3 sequence (DNA): TGTGCCAGCAGTTTGGAGCGTGCCGGTAATTCACCCCTCCACTTT. It translates to CASSLERAGNSPLHF. The V and J genes are TRBV27 and TRBJ1-6, with unresolved D. CDR1 and CDR2 from the germline V gene are MNHEY and SMNVEV (reference sequence). CDR3 length equals 15 residues. With 3 bases removed from V and 6 bases from J, the gap between germline ends came to 12 bases.

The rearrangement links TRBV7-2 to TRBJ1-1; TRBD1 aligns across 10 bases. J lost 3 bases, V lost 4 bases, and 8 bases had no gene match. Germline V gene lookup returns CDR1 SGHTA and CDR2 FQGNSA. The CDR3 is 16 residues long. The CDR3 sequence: CASSSRQGARDTEAFF. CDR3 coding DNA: TGTGCCAGCAGCTCCAGACAGGGGGCTCGTGACACTGAAGCTTTCTTT. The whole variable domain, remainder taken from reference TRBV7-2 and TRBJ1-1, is GAGVSQSPSNKVTEKGKDVELRCDPISGHTALYWYRQSLGQGLEFLIYFQGNSAPDKSGLPSDRFSAERTGGSVSTLTIQRTQQEDSAVYLCASSSRQGARDTEAFFGQGTRLTVV.

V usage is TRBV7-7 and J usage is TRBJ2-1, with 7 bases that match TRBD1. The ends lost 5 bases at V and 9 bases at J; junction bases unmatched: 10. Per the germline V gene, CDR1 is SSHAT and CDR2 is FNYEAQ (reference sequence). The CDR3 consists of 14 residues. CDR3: CASSLIGQAGEQFF. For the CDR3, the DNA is TGTGCCAGCAGCCTAATAGGACAGGCCGGTGAGCAGTTCTTC.